A selection of T cell receptor beta chains follows, all from one sample in a study of blood T cell repertoires in COVID-19. Only in-frame clones appear in the TCRdb table, and some are missing; sequencing was by immunoSEQ multiplex PCR. This sample has 89,000 or so clones; roughly 85% occur once, and the top ten carry 38%. The source material was peripheral blood. These receptors came from an elderly man with acute or convalescent COVID-19. Each CDR3 is given with its conserved first and last residue. The D gene is left open where the match is weak. Some rows mark clone size as missing; the rest say once, few, many or name a class of expanded clone.

j_call: TRBJ2-5; d_call: TRBD2; v_call: TRBV28; clone_size: -; cdr3_aa: CASSSHRSGLVETQYF; cdr3_nt: TGTGCCAGCAGTTCCCACCGCTCTGGACTAGTGGAGACCCAGTACTTC
j_call: TRBJ1-1; d_call: -; v_call: TRBV28; clone_size: -; cdr3_aa: CASSLQGLNTEAFF; cdr3_nt: TGTGCCAGCAGTTTACAGGGATTGAACACTGAAGCTTTCTTT
j_call: TRBJ2-7; d_call: TRBD1; v_call: TRBV28; clone_size: -; cdr3_aa: CASSLETTGVREQYF; cdr3_nt: TGTGCCAGCAGTCTTGAAACCACAGGGGTTCGGGAGCAGTACTTC
j_call: TRBJ1-2; d_call: TRBD1; v_call: TRBV18; clone_size: -; cdr3_aa: CASSPPQGVIGYTF; cdr3_nt: TGTGCCAGCTCACCTCCACAGGGGGTAATTGGCTACACCTTC
j_call: TRBJ2-1; d_call: -; v_call: TRBV6-2/TRBV6-3; clone_size: -; cdr3_aa: CASSLVTTRDIWGHNEQFF; cdr3_nt: TGTGCCAGCAGTTTGGTGACTACCAGGGACATTTGGGGTCACAATGAGCAGTTCTTC
j_call: TRBJ2-3; d_call: TRBD1; v_call: TRBV6-5; clone_size: -; cdr3_aa: CASSYTPGQGAGTQYF; cdr3_nt: TGTGCCAGCAGTTACACCCCGGGACAGGGGGCTGGTACGCAGTATTTT
j_call: TRBJ2-7; d_call: TRBD1; v_call: TRBV6-2/TRBV6-3; clone_size: -; cdr3_aa: CASSYLSRDRGRGEQYF; cdr3_nt: TGTGCCAGCAGTTACCTGAGTCGGGACAGGGGGCGCGGGGAGCAGTACTTC
j_call: TRBJ2-1; d_call: TRBD2; v_call: TRBV9; clone_size: -; cdr3_aa: CASSAQSGLAVNEQFF; cdr3_nt: TGTGCCAGCAGCGCCCAGTCTGGACTAGCGGTGAATGAGCAGTTCTTC
j_call: TRBJ2-1; d_call: TRBD2; v_call: TRBV2; clone_size: -; cdr3_aa: CASTLADNEQFF; cdr3_nt: TGTGCCAGTACTCTAGCGGACAATGAGCAGTTCTTC
j_call: TRBJ2-2; d_call: -; v_call: TRBV7-8; clone_size: -; cdr3_aa: CASSVILGGTGELFF; cdr3_nt: TGTGCCAGCAGCGTAATCCTCGGTGGCACCGGGGAGCTGTTTTTT
j_call: TRBJ1-1; d_call: -; v_call: TRBV7-3; clone_size: -; cdr3_aa: CASSFSSRVTEAFF; cdr3_nt: TGTGCCAGCAGCTTTAGCTCCAGGGTCACTGAAGCTTTCTTT
j_call: TRBJ2-5; d_call: -; v_call: TRBV27; clone_size: -; cdr3_aa: CASSPAGPGTQYF; cdr3_nt: TGTGCCAGCAGTCCGGCGGGACCCGGGACCCAGTACTTC
j_call: TRBJ2-7; d_call: -; v_call: TRBV6-5; clone_size: -; cdr3_aa: CASRGPITSYEQYF; cdr3_nt: TGTGCCAGCAGGGGCCCCATTACCTCTTACGAGCAGTACTTC
j_call: TRBJ2-7; d_call: -; v_call: TRBV29-1; clone_size: once; cdr3_aa: CSVEVFPGGLDEQYF; cdr3_nt: TGCAGCGTTGAAGTCTTCCCCGGGGGGCTCGACGAGCAGTACTTC
j_call: TRBJ2-2; d_call: TRBD2; v_call: TRBV10-3; clone_size: few; cdr3_aa: CAISEPTSGNTGELFF; cdr3_nt: TGTGCCATCAGTGAGCCGACTAGCGGGAACACCGGGGAGCTGTTTTTT
j_call: TRBJ2-7; d_call: TRBD1; v_call: TRBV18; clone_size: -; cdr3_aa: CASSLAGTGSQQYF; cdr3_nt: TGTGCCAGCTCACTAGCCGGGACAGGGTCCCAGCAGTACTTC
j_call: TRBJ1-5; d_call: TRBD1; v_call: TRBV7-9; clone_size: -; cdr3_aa: CASSPDWDRGLGQPQHF; cdr3_nt: TGTGCCAGCAGCCCCGATTGGGACAGGGGGTTGGGACAGCCCCAGCATTTT
j_call: TRBJ2-1; d_call: -; v_call: TRBV5-1; clone_size: -; cdr3_aa: CASSSTSISYNEQFF; cdr3_nt: TGCGCCAGCAGTTCGACATCGATCTCCTACAATGAGCAGTTCTTC
j_call: TRBJ2-3; d_call: TRBD1; v_call: TRBV5-1; clone_size: few; cdr3_aa: CASSDATGGFTDTQYF; cdr3_nt: TGCGCCAGCAGCGACGCTACAGGGGGCTTTACAGATACGCAGTATTTT
j_call: TRBJ1-5; d_call: -; v_call: TRBV20-1; clone_size: -; cdr3_aa: CSASLEGRLNQPQHF; cdr3_nt: TGCAGTGCTAGTTTAGAAGGCCGACTTAATCAGCCCCAGCATTTT
j_call: TRBJ2-5; d_call: -; v_call: TRBV30; clone_size: -; cdr3_aa: CAWSVRETQYF; cdr3_nt: TGTGCCTGGAGTGTCCGGGAGACCCAGTACTTC
j_call: TRBJ1-2; d_call: -; v_call: TRBV19; clone_size: -; cdr3_aa: CASTTLRDQGRYGYTF; cdr3_nt: TGTGCCAGTACCACCCTCCGGGATCAAGGGCGGTATGGCTACACCTTC
j_call: TRBJ1-3; d_call: -; v_call: TRBV2; clone_size: -; cdr3_aa: CASSIGGNRGNTIYF; cdr3_nt: TGTGCCAGCAGTATAGGGGGAAATCGCGGAAACACCATATATTTT
j_call: TRBJ2-7; d_call: TRBD2; v_call: TRBV4-2; clone_size: -; cdr3_aa: CASSQELAGPYEQYF; cdr3_nt: TGTGCCAGCAGCCAAGAGCTAGCGGGGCCCTACGAGCAGTACTTC
j_call: TRBJ2-7; d_call: TRBD2; v_call: TRBV28; clone_size: -; cdr3_aa: CASSPDPGGPPNEQYF; cdr3_nt: TGTGCCAGCAGTCCCGACCCGGGAGGGCCTCCCAACGAGCAGTACTTC
j_call: TRBJ2-3; d_call: TRBD1; v_call: TRBV7-9; clone_size: -; cdr3_aa: CASSSTRTGFADTQYF; cdr3_nt: TGTGCCAGCAGCTCAACCCGGACAGGGTTTGCAGATACGCAGTATTTT
j_call: TRBJ1-1; d_call: TRBD1; v_call: TRBV18; clone_size: -; cdr3_aa: CASSQQGVDTEAFF; cdr3_nt: TGTGCCAGCTCGCAACAGGGGGTTGACACTGAAGCTTTCTTT